Here is one TCR beta chain with its context. Its antigen is not identified. The germline V gene encodes CDR1 SGHVS and CDR2 FNYEAQ. V was pared by 3 bases and J by 7 bases, with 9 bases of the junction left unmatched. The CDR3 covers 15 residues. HIV-negative, healthy adults without recent acute infections or vaccinations were the donors. The data stem from a study of shared clonotypes between healthy human individuals. Across the study: Each donor's CD4 naive and CD4 memory cells filled three plates apiece, CD8 naive two, and CD8 memory one. Findings and limits, study-wide: Relative to their counterparts shared across all four donors, non-shared clonotypes exhibited diminished generation probabilities. What naive subsets generally showed was a larger estimated richness than memory subsets showed.

Repertoires were generated with immunoSEQ multiplex PCR, while TCRdb's copy carries only in-frame clones and drops some. The table lists about 960,000 clones, about 80% of them singletons. Material: memory CD4+ T cells sorted from blood. Stated subset: CD45RA-negative fraction. The TCR was taken from a man in his late teens or twenties in good health. The rearrangement uses TRBV7-6 and TRBJ2-1, with 7 bases fitting TRBD2. The CDR3 sequence is CASSFSGQIRNEQFF. CDR3 nucleotides: TGTGCCAGCAGCTTTAGCGGGCAGATTAGGAATGAGCAGTTCTTC.